The 27 T cell receptor beta chains listed next were all sequenced from one sample in a study of blood T cell repertoires in COVID-19. Profiled with immunoSEQ multiplex PCR; TCRdb holds only in-frame clones, not every one. The profile shows about 73,000 clones, more than 70% of them singletons. Sequenced sample: peripheral blood. Receptor source: a man in his sixties or seventies with COVID-19, enrolled during active disease.

The sample holds a few counts of this clone. This chain uses TRBV7-2 with TRBJ2-1; D may be TRBD2 (6 bases). Germline V gives CDR1 SGHTA, CDR2 FQGNSA. This CDR3 has 15 residues. V was clipped by 5 bases and J by 2 bases, with 13 bases between them. The CDR3 DNA follows: TGTGCCAGCAGCCCATTTGGGGGGACCTACAATGAGCAGTTCTTC. Amino acid sequence: CASSPFGGTYNEQFF.

The chain has TRBV4-2 and TRBJ2-3; 7 bases agree with TRBD2. V dropped 7 bases and J dropped 0; count of bases not matched to a gene: 10. CDR1 and CDR2 from the germline V gene are LGHNA and YNFKEQ. CDR3 length equals 16 residues. CDR3 residues: CASNIRFGGSTDTQYF. The CDR3 DNA is TGTGCCAGCAACATCCGTTTCGGGGGGAGCACAGATACGCAGTATTTT.

The rearrangement links TRBV7-8 to TRBJ1-5; 8 nucleotides agree with TRBD1. Trimming at V came to 5 bases and at J to 3 bases, leaving 9 bases not matched to a gene. CDR3 length: 16 residues. Looked up from germline, CDR1 is SGHVS and CDR2 is FQNEAQ. In DNA form, the CDR3 reads TGTGCCAGCAGCCCTCTCAGGGGGCAAGTCAATCAGCCCCAGCATTTT. Protein sequence: CASSPLRGQVNQPQHF. The full variable domain, its missing parts supplied by reference TRBV7-8 and TRBJ1-5, is GAGVSQSPRYKVAKRGQDVALRCDPISGHVSLFWYQQALGQGPEFLTYFQNEAQLDKSGLPSDRFFAERPEGSVSTLKIQRTQQEDSAVYLCASSPLRGQVNQPQHFGDGTRLSIL.

This clone was seen a few times. This chain joins TRBV28 and TRBJ1-6, with 8 bases fitting TRBD1. This CDR3 is 16 amino acids long. Germline values: CDR1 MDHEN, CDR2 SYDVKM. After removal of 7 bases from V and 7 bases from J, the junction contained 12 bases not matched to a gene. CDR3 residues: CASIPRGRTRNSPLHF. As DNA, the CDR3 is TGTGCCAGCATCCCCAGGGGGCGAACTCGGAATTCACCCCTCCACTTT. The full variable domain, in which reference TRBV28 and TRBJ1-6 provide the parts outside the CDR3, is DVKVTQSSRYLVKRTGEKVFLECVQDMDHENMFWYRQDPGLGLRLIYFSYDVKMKEKGDIPEGYSVSREKKERFSLILESASTNQTSMYLCASIPRGRTRNSPLHFGNGTRLTVT.

V and J are TRBV6-5 and TRBJ1-1; a possible D gene is TRBD1 (6 bases). The CDR3 totals 13 residues. Germline V gene sequence: CDR1 MNHEY, CDR2 SVGAGI. V lost 7 bases, J lost 7 bases, and 16 bases lay in between. CDR3 loop: CASTLGKGDEAFF. Here the CDR3 DNA reads TGTGCCAGCACCCTAGGTAAGGGGGATGAAGCTTTCTTT.

The rearrangement links TRBV30 to TRBJ2-7; D is possibly TRBD2 (6 bases). V dropped 3 bases and J dropped 3 bases, with 15 bases sitting between them. This CDR3 is built from 14 residues. Per the germline V gene, CDR1 is GTSNPN and CDR2 is SVGIG (reference sequence). This chain's CDR3 is CAWSQAGQVYEQYF. The CDR3 DNA is TGTGCCTGGAGCCAAGCGGGCCAAGTCTACGAGCAGTACTTC.

The chain employs TRBV4-1 and TRBJ1-3; D is perhaps TRBD1 (5 bases). V lost 1 base and J 0 bases, leaving 10 bases between the germline ends. Germline V lookup: CDR1 MGHRA, CDR2 YSYEKL. This CDR3 comprises 16 residues. The CDR3 DNA reads as TGCGCCAGCAGCCAAGGGGCAGGGTCCTCTGGAAACACCATATATTTT. The encoded protein is CASSQGAGSSGNTIYF.

The V call is TRBV5-1, the J call TRBJ2-7; 11 bases line up with TRBD1. Per the germline V gene, CDR1 is SGHRS and CDR2 is YFSETQ. Germline trimming cut 0 bases from V and 9 bases from J; bases unmatched to any gene: 11. The CDR3 is 16 residues long. CDR3 in amino acids: CASSLEPRTGGFAQYF. As DNA, the CDR3 is TGCGCCAGCAGCTTGGAACCCCGGACAGGGGGCTTCGCGCAGTACTTC.

The CDR3 is CASNHNRGVRTEAFF. Here the CDR3 DNA reads TGTGCCAGCAACCACAACAGGGGAGTACGTACTGAAGCTTTCTTT. The genes are TRBV5-6 and TRBJ1-1; 7 nucleotides agree with TRBD1. Germline CDR1 and CDR2: SGHDT and YYEEEE. V was clipped by 6 bases and J by 5 bases; unmatched bases: 13. The CDR3 loop spans 15 amino acids.

The genes are TRBV19 and TRBJ1-2; 9 bases match TRBD1. From germline, CDR1 is LNHDA and CDR2 SQIVND (reference sequence). The CDR3 extends over 14 amino acids. Trimming removed 6 bases from V and 4 bases from J; junction bases left unmatched: 6. CDR3 sequence: CASSRTGEGYGYTF. The DNA of the CDR3 is TGTGCCAGTAGCAGGACAGGGGAAGGCTATGGCTACACCTTC.

The rearrangement joins TRBV7-2 to TRBJ1-2; D is perhaps TRBD1 (5 bases). The V end was cut by 3 bases, the J end by 3 bases, with 11 bases between. This CDR3 region has 14 residues. CDR1 and CDR2 from the germline V gene are SGHTA and FQGNSA. As DNA, the CDR3 is TGTGCCAGCAGCTTCAGCGCGGGGGACTATGGCTACACCTTC. It translates to CASSFSAGDYGYTF.

J is TRBJ1-5 and V is TRBV7-8; 8 positions match TRBD1. The CDR3 runs to 15 residues. Germline trimming cut 1 base from V and 6 bases from J; bases unmatched to any gene: 5. CDR1 is SGHVS, CDR2 FQNEAQ, per germline. The CDR3 sequence: CASSLVQGASQPQHF. Here the CDR3 DNA reads TGTGCCAGCAGCTTAGTCCAGGGGGCAAGTCAGCCCCAGCATTTT. Filled out from reference TRBV7-8 and TRBJ1-5, the complete variable domain reads GAGVSQSPRYKVAKRGQDVALRCDPISGHVSLFWYQQALGQGPEFLTYFQNEAQLDKSGLPSDRFFAERPEGSVSTLKIQRTQQEDSAVYLCASSLVQGASQPQHFGDGTRLSIL.

The rearrangement uses TRBV28 and TRBJ1-2; a possible D gene is TRBD1 (6 bases). V was cut by 10 bases and J by 0 bases, with 15 bases left in between. The CDR3 contains 14 residues. Germline CDR1 MDHEN, CDR2 SYDVKM. The CDR3 DNA reads TGTGCCACCGTACAGGGTGGTCCTAACTATGGCTACACCTTC. As protein: CATVQGGPNYGYTF.

There are a few counts of this clone. This chain uses TRBV12-3 or TRBV12-4 with TRBJ1-2; tentative D call: TRBD1 (6 bases). This CDR3 has 13 residues. Trimming left V 6 bases short and J 4 bases short, with 12 bases between. Here the CDR3 DNA reads TGTGCCAGCAGCCCTTCAGGGGTCTATGGCTACACCTTC. Translation gives CASSPSGVYGYTF.

The V gene is TRBV9, the J gene TRBJ2-3; D not resolved. This CDR3 contains 14 residues. Germline values: CDR1 SGDLS, CDR2 YYNGEE. V lost 4 bases to trimming and J lost 4 bases, with 13 bases between them. The CDR3 here is CASSSAGLADTQYF. As DNA, the CDR3 is TGTGCCAGCAGCTCAGCCGGGTTAGCAGATACGCAGTATTTT.

This sequence joins TRBV29-1 and TRBJ2-1; 7 bases map to TRBD2. The germline V gene has CDR1 SQVTM and CDR2 ANQGSEA. V trimming: 5 bases; J trimming: 7 bases; junction bases outside the gene matches: 11. The CDR3 covers 14 residues. In nucleotides, the CDR3 is TGCAGCGTTCTCTTGGGCGGGAGATTTAATGAGCAGTTCTTC. Amino acids: CSVLLGGRFNEQFF.

In this sample, this clone turned up once. V is TRBV29-1 and J is TRBJ1-1; D uncertain. Trimming left V 2 bases short and J 1 base short, with 8 bases between. Germline V gene sequence: CDR1 SQVTM, CDR2 ANQGSEA. The CDR3 covers 13 residues. CDR3 DNA: TGCAGCGTTGAAATCCAGAAGAACACTGAAGCTTTCTTT. Amino acids: CSVEIQKNTEAFF.

The chain has TRBV7-3 and TRBJ2-2; TRBD2 agrees at 13 bases. Losses at the gene ends were 5 bases for V and 4 bases for J; bases not matched to a gene: 10. Germline V gene sequence: CDR1 SGHTA, CDR2 FQGTGA. This CDR3 comprises 18 residues. This chain's CDR3 is CASSPGLAGAIGTGELFF. DNA for the CDR3: TGTGCCAGCAGCCCCGGACTAGCGGGAGCTATCGGCACCGGGGAGCTGTTTTTT. Full variable domain (rest looked up from reference TRBV7-3 and TRBJ2-2): GAGVSQTPSNKVTEKGKYVELRCDPISGHTALYWYRQSLGQGPEFLIYFQGTGAADDSGLPNDRFFAVRPEGSVSTLKIQRTERGDSAVYLCASSPGLAGAIGTGELFFGEGSRLTVL.

This CDR3 reads CASSPGTGDQPQHF. In DNA form, the CDR3 reads TGTGCCAGCAGCCCCGGGACAGGGGATCAGCCCCAGCATTTT. This chain connects TRBV7-2 to TRBJ1-5, with TRBD1 matching 10 bases. CDR1 SGHTA and CDR2 FQGNSA come from the germline V gene. CDR3 length equals 14 residues. The J segment lost 5 bases and the V segment lost 5 bases, leaving 3 bases of the junction unmatched.

This chain links TRBV29-1 with TRBJ2-1; 8 bases map to TRBD2. This CDR3 contains 16 residues. The germline CDR1 and CDR2 sequences are SQVTM and ANQGSEA. V shed 2 bases and J 6 bases; nucleotides not matched to a gene: 12. The CDR3 DNA reads as TGCAGCGTTGAATTTCTGGGGAGCGGGAGTATCAATGAGCAGTTCTTC. Translation: CSVEFLGSGSINEQFF.

This sequence joins TRBV28 and TRBJ2-7, with D unresolved. CDR1 is MDHEN, CDR2 SYDVKM, per germline. This CDR3 is 16 amino acids long. The ends were cut back, 6 bases at V and 1 base at J, with 19 bases in the middle. CDR3 residues: CASSYSAERSSYEQYF. The CDR3 nucleotides read TGTGCCAGCAGCTACTCCGCGGAACGGTCGTCCTACGAGCAGTACTTC.

The gene calls are TRBV28 and TRBJ1-3; D uncertain. The CDR3 sequence is 14 residues long. Between the trimmed V and J ends, which lost 7 bases and 2 bases, there was a span of 12 bases. CDR1 is MDHEN and CDR2 is SYDVKM in the germline V gene. CDR3 in DNA: TGTGCCAGCAAAAATCGTACACCTGGAAACACCATATATTTT. This gives the protein CASKNRTPGNTIYF.

CDR3 region: CATSTSGLSHEQYF. DNA for the CDR3: TGTGCCACCAGCACTTCGGGTCTGTCGCACGAGCAGTACTTC. The chain uses TRBV15 and TRBJ2-7; D gene ambiguous. Trimming cost V 4 bases and J 5 bases, with 15 bases left between them. The CDR3 runs to 14 residues. Germline CDR1 and CDR2: LNHNV and YYDKDF (reference sequence).

The chain carries TRBV28 and TRBJ2-3, with no clear D. The CDR3 consists of 12 residues. Trimming took off 1 base at V and 10 bases at J, with 9 bases between the two ends. From germline, CDR1 is MDHEN and CDR2 SYDVKM. The CDR3 is CASSLSPSAQYF. CDR3 in DNA: TGTGCCAGCAGTTTATCTCCCTCCGCGCAGTATTTT.

The CDR3 DNA reads TGCGCCAGCAGCTCCCGACTCGTAGCGAACACCGGGGAGCTGTTTTTT. The encoded protein is CASSSRLVANTGELFF. The chain joins TRBV5-1 to TRBJ2-2; the D is unclear. The CDR3 consists of 16 residues. Germline lookup yields CDR1 SGHRS and CDR2 YFSETQ. The V gene lost 3 bases and the J gene lost 0 bases, with 12 bases spanning the gap.

This clone was recorded a few times. The chain joins TRBV18 to TRBJ1-1, with 7 bases lining up with TRBD1. Trimming cost V 3 bases and J 6 bases; bases outside gene matches: 10. The CDR3 has 15 residues. Germline V gene data show CDR1 as KGHSH and CDR2 as LQKENI. CDR3 sequence reads: CASSPQGGGQAEAFF. CDR3 nucleotide sequence: TGTGCCAGCTCACCCCAGGGGGGTGGGCAGGCTGAAGCTTTCTTT.

The chain recombines TRBV3-1 (or the pseudogene TRBV3-2) with TRBJ2-7; a possible D gene is TRBD2 (5 bases). The germline V gene has CDR1 LGHDT and CDR2 YNNKEL (reference sequence). This CDR3 spans 13 amino acids. V lost 6 bases and J 1 base, leaving 10 bases between the germline ends. CDR3 residues: CASRQRGSYEQYF. Written as DNA, the CDR3 is TGTGCCAGCAGGCAACGGGGTTCCTACGAGCAGTACTTC.